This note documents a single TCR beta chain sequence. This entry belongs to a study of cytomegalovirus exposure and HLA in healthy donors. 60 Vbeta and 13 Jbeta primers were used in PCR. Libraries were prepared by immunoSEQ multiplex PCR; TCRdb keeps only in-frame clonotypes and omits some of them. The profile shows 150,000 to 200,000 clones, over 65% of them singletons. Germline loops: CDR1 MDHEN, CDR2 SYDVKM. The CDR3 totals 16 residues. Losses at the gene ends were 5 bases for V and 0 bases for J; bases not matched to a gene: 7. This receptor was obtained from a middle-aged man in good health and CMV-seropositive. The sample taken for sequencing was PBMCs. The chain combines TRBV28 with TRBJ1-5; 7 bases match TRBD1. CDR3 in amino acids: CASSLYRGVSNQPQHF. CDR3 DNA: TGTGCCAGCAGTCTTTACAGGGGTGTTAGCAATCAGCCCCAGCATTTT.